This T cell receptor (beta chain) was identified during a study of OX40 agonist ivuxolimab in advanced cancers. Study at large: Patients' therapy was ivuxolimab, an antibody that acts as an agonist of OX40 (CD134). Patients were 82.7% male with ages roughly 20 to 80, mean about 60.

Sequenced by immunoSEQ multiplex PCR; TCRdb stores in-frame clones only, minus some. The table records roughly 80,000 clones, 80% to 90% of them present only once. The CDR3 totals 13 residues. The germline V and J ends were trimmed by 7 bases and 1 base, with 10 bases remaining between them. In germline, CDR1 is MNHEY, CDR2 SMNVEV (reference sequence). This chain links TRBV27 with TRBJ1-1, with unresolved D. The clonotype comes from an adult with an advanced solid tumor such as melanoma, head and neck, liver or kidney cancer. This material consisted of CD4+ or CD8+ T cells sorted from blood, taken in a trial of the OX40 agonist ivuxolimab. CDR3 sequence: CASTPGKNTEAFF. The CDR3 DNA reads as TGTGCCAGCACGCCTGGAAAGAACACTGAAGCTTTCTTT.